The 24 T cell receptor beta chains given below trace back to one sample, sequenced in a study of T-cell reconstitution after alpha-beta-depleted transplantation in children. Preparation of the TCRbeta library used unique molecular identifiers. TCRdb called the PCR reads again in MiXCR, with one record for every CDR3 protein. The repertoire holds 90,000 to 130,000 distinct CDR3 sequences, with approximately 10% as singletons. Sequencing was performed on PBMCs, taken before TCRalphabeta/CD19-depleted stem cell transplant. These TCRs come from a boy younger than 10 with acute lymphoblastic leukemia, due to receive a stem cell transplant.

The chain carries TRBV5-1 and TRBJ1-6; D is possibly TRBD1 (6 bases). The CDR3 length is 15 residues. Germline V gene data show CDR1 as SGHRS and CDR2 as YFSETQ. V lost 5 bases and J 9 bases, leaving 18 bases between the germline ends. In nucleotides, the CDR3 is TGCGCCAGCAGTCAACAGGGAATCCGGACTTCACCCCTCCACTTT. It translates to CASSQQGIRTSPLHF.

This clonotype was recorded at least ten times. The V gene is TRBV10-3, the J gene TRBJ2-7; D gene ambiguous. The CDR3 contains 13 residues. Per germline, CDR1 ENHRY and CDR2 SYGVKD. The ends were cut back, 4 bases at V and 0 bases at J, with 7 bases in the middle. CDR3 region: CAISGQFSYEQYF. The CDR3 coding sequence is TGTGCCATCAGTGGTCAGTTCTCCTACGAGCAGTACTTC.

The chain combines TRBV5-1 with TRBJ1-2; unclear D gene. Trimming pared 0 bases from V and 0 bases from J, leaving 15 bases between. The germline CDR1 and CDR2 sequences are SGHRS and YFSETQ. The CDR3 spans 17 residues. CDR3 coding DNA: TGCGCCAGCAGCTTGGCCCCCTTACGACAACCTAACTATGGCTACACCTTC. It encodes CASSLAPLRQPNYGYTF.

This clonotype was observed a few times. J is TRBJ2-5 and V is TRBV7-7, with 7 bases identical to TRBD1. Per the germline V gene, CDR1 is SSHAT and CDR2 is FNYEAQ (reference sequence). CDR3 length equals 14 residues. V dropped 2 bases and J dropped 5; count of bases not matched to a gene: 5. The CDR3, as DNA: TGTGCCAGCAGCTTATTGGGACAGAGGGAGACCCAGTACTTC. Translating it yields CASSLLGQRETQYF. Full variable domain (missing parts from reference TRBV7-7 and TRBJ2-5): GAGVSQSPRYKVTKRGQDVTLRCDPISSHATLYWYQQALGQGPEFLTYFNYEAQPDKSGLPSDRFSAERPEGSISTLTIQRTEQRDSAMYRCASSLLGQRETQYFGPGTRLLVL.

This clonotype has more than one count but fewer than ten. The V and J genes are TRBV19 and TRBJ1-4, with TRBD1 identical over 12 bases. Germline assignment: CDR1 LNHDA and CDR2 SQIVND (reference sequence). V lost 6 bases to trimming and J lost 8 bases; unmatched junction nucleotides: 4. The CDR3 covers 14 residues. The CDR3 coding sequence is TGTGCCAGTAGCCCCGGGACAGGGGGCGAAAAACTGTTTTTT. As protein: CASSPGTGGEKLFF.

This clonotype was observed at least ten times. The chain links TRBV5-1 to TRBJ1-1; 7 nucleotides line up with TRBD1. The CDR3 is 13 residues long. V lost 4 bases and J lost 4; bases outside the gene matches: 4. CDR1 is SGHRS and CDR2 is YFSETQ in the germline V gene. In nucleotides, the CDR3 is TGCGCCAGCAGCCGGGACAGTGGCACTGAAGCTTTCTTT. Protein sequence: CASSRDSGTEAFF.

This clonotype was seen a handful of times. CDR3: CASSLSTSGGDTQYF. Here the CDR3 DNA reads TGTGCCAGCAGTTTATCGACTAGCGGGGGAGATACGCAGTATTTT. V usage is TRBV28 and J usage is TRBJ2-3; 12 bases match TRBD2. The CDR3 loop spans 15 amino acids. The germline V gene has CDR1 MDHEN and CDR2 SYDVKM. J gave up 5 bases and V 1 base, and 1 base lay outside the gene matches.

This rearrangement joins TRBV20-1 to TRBJ2-7, with 13 bases matching TRBD2. Losses at the gene ends were 3 bases for V and 4 bases for J; bases not matched to a gene: 0. CDR3 length: 13 amino acids. CDR1 is DFQATT and CDR2 is SNEGSKA in the germline V gene (reference sequence). The CDR3 nucleotides read TGCAGTGCTAGGGGACTAGCGGGATACGAGCAGTACTTC. Protein sequence: CSARGLAGYEQYF.

This clonotype has at least ten counts. This chain connects TRBV20-1 to TRBJ1-1; 7 bases map to TRBD1. The germline CDR1 and CDR2 sequences are DFQATT and SNEGSKA (reference sequence). V was pared by 3 bases and J by 1 base, with 11 bases of the junction left unmatched. The CDR3 contains 16 residues. CDR3 sequence reads: CSASSGTVWGNTEAFF. The CDR3 coding sequence is TGCAGTGCTAGTTCAGGGACAGTATGGGGGAACACTGAAGCTTTCTTT.

This clonotype has a count of ten or more. V and J are TRBV5-1 and TRBJ2-2; perhaps TRBD1 as D (6 bases). The CDR3 loop spans 11 amino acids. CDR1 SGHRS and CDR2 YFSETQ come from the germline V gene. The V and J ends lost 6 bases and 6 bases respectively, with 6 bases between them. This chain's CDR3 is CASNRAGELFF. The CDR3 nucleotides read TGCGCCAGCAACAGGGCCGGGGAGCTGTTTTTT.

A few counts support this clonotype. This rearrangement joins TRBV18 to TRBJ2-2, with 8 positions matching TRBD2. The V segment lost 4 bases and the J segment 2 bases; nucleotides outside the gene matches: 9. The germline V gene has CDR1 KGHSH and CDR2 LQKENI. This CDR3 has 17 amino acids. CDR3 sequence: CASSRGLARLNTGELFF. The CDR3 coding sequence is TGTGCCAGCTCACGCGGACTAGCACGTTTAAACACCGGGGAGCTGTTTTTT.

The table lists this clonotype with many counts. The gene calls are TRBV11-2 and TRBJ2-7, with 11 bases identical to TRBD2. V shed 4 bases, J shed 1 base, and the junction held 3 bases outside the gene matches. Per germline, CDR1 SGHAT and CDR2 FQNNGV. This CDR3 comprises 15 residues. The CDR3 protein is CASSSGLAASYEQYF. As DNA, the CDR3 is TGTGCCAGCAGCTCGGGACTAGCGGCTTCCTACGAGCAGTACTTC.

This clonotype was seen more than once but under ten times. The chain joins TRBV20-1 to TRBJ2-5; D gene unclear. This CDR3 contains 16 residues. Germline assignment: CDR1 DFQATT and CDR2 SNEGSKA (reference sequence). Trimming cost V 0 bases and J 1 base, with 15 bases left between them. The CDR3 DNA reads as TGCAGTGCTAGAGATCCCCTTCGGCAGTCCCAAGAGACCCAGTACTTC. It codes for CSARDPLRQSQETQYF.

This clonotype was observed a handful of times. The chain combines TRBV5-1 with TRBJ1-5, with a weak D call TRBD1 (5 bases). The CDR3 runs 14 residues. Between the trimmed V and J ends, which lost 3 bases and 7 bases, there was a span of 14 bases. Germline V gene data show CDR1 as SGHRS and CDR2 as YFSETQ. CDR3 residues: CASSSTPGKQPQHF. CDR3 bases: TGCGCCAGCAGCTCTACTCCAGGGAAACAGCCCCAGCATTTT.

Here the CDR3 DNA reads TGTGCCAGCAGCCAAGGCAGCTTCTCTGGAAACACCATATATTTT. The encoded protein is CASSQGSFSGNTIYF. The chain combines TRBV12-3 or TRBV12-4 with TRBJ1-3; the D is unclear. The ends were cut back, 6 bases at V and 0 bases at J, with 12 bases in the middle. The CDR3 has 15 residues.

The chain links TRBV5-1 to TRBJ2-1, with D tentatively TRBD1 (6 bases). The CDR3 is 15 residues long. In germline, CDR1 is SGHRS, CDR2 YFSETQ. V was shortened by 4 bases and J by 3 bases, with 14 bases between the two germline ends. CDR3 region: CASSRGSPYYNEQFF. CDR3 bases: TGCGCCAGCAGCAGGGGGTCACCCTACTACAATGAGCAGTTCTTC.

The chain combines TRBV5-1 with TRBJ1-2; weak D call: TRBD1 (5 bases). The CDR3 has 14 residues. CDR1 SGHRS and CDR2 YFSETQ come from the germline V gene. V was cut by 0 bases and J by 8 bases, with 14 bases left in between. CDR3 sequence: CASSLAVQGRGYTF. The CDR3 region has the DNA TGCGCCAGCAGCTTGGCGGTCCAGGGTAGAGGCTACACCTTC.

This clonotype was detected ten times or more. This rearrangement joins TRBV7-6 to TRBJ1-1, with a weak D call TRBD1 (5 bases). The germline CDR1 and CDR2 sequences are SGHVS and FNYEAQ. The V and J ends lost 4 bases and 0 bases respectively, with 15 bases between them. The CDR3 spans 16 residues. The CDR3 DNA is TGTGCCAGCAGCTCCCCGGGGGGGAGAATGAACACTGAAGCTTTCTTT. It yields the protein CASSSPGGRMNTEAFF.

The V and J genes are TRBV5-5 and TRBJ1-1, with D possibly being TRBD1 (6 bases). Germline assignment: CDR1 SGHKS and CDR2 YYEKEE (reference sequence). The CDR3 contains 14 residues. Trimming stripped 2 bases from V and 4 bases from J, with 12 bases between. The CDR3 region has the DNA TGTGCCAGCAGCTTTGATCTGGGGGCCACTGAAGCTTTCTTT. This translates into CASSFDLGATEAFF.

On this clonotype itself: Possible read error: a much larger clone is one base away. The CDR3 end shows no conserved phenylalanine or tryptophan, and so a read error is likely. The chain uses TRBV11-2 and TRBJ2-1, with 8 bases that match TRBD1. With V trimmed by 4 bases and J by 7 bases, 15 bases remained unmatched. Germline V lookup: CDR1 SGHAT, CDR2 FQNNGV. This CDR3 contains 17 residues. CDR3 loop: CASSSVLRQGRGNEQFY. The CDR3 nucleotides read TGTGCCAGCAGCTCAGTTCTGAGACAGGGGCGAGGTAATGAGCAGTTCTAC.

This clonotype was detected ten times or more. This sequence joins TRBV20-1 and TRBJ1-1; the D is unclear. V lost 0 bases and J lost 2, with 1 base in between. Germline V CDR1 and CDR2: DFQATT, SNEGSKA (reference sequence). CDR3 length: 11 amino acids. DNA of the CDR3: TGCAGTGCTAGAGATAACACTGAAGCTTTCTTT. Its protein is CSARDNTEAFF.

This clonotype was seen more than once but under ten times. The V gene is TRBV7-6, the J gene TRBJ2-6; TRBD1 might be the D (6 bases). CDR1 and CDR2 (germline): SGHVS, FNYEAQ. The CDR3 extends over 17 amino acids. With 2 bases removed from V and 2 bases from J, the gap between germline ends came to 13 bases. The CDR3 is CASSLTPQGTGANVLTF. DNA of the CDR3: TGTGCCAGCAGCTTAACCCCTCAGGGGACTGGGGCCAACGTCCTGACTTTC. The whole variable domain, filled in from reference TRBV7-6 and TRBJ2-6, reads GAGVSQSPRYKVTKRGQDVALRCDPISGHVSLYWYRQALGQGPEFLTYFNYEAQQDKSGLPNDRFSAERPEGSISTLTIQRTEQRDSAMYRCASSLTPQGTGANVLTFGAGSRLTVL.

The rearrangement uses TRBV27 and TRBJ2-2; 8 bases align to TRBD2. Germline CDR1 and CDR2: MNHEY and SMNVEV (reference sequence). V trimming: 5 bases; J trimming: 6 bases; junction bases outside the gene matches: 5. The CDR3 has 14 amino acids. CDR3 in amino acids: CASSPGLAPGELFF. The CDR3 DNA is TGTGCCAGCAGTCCCGGACTAGCCCCCGGGGAGCTGTTTTTT.

This clonotype showed up many times. The rearrangement uses TRBV7-2 and TRBJ2-7; D is unresolved. Between the trimmed V and J ends, which lost 1 base and 6 bases, there was a span of 16 bases. Germline V gene data show CDR1 as SGHTA and CDR2 as FQGNSA. This CDR3 has 15 residues. Written as DNA, the CDR3 is TGTGCCAGCAGCTTAGTGGGCCAGGCCCACAGCGAGCAGTACTTC. Amino acid sequence: CASSLVGQAHSEQYF.